This T cell receptor (beta chain) was captured by sequencing in a study of blood T cell repertoires in COVID-19. Whole-study context: Collection of acute and convalescent COVID-19 samples took place in the United States, Italy and Spain. PBMCs, B-cell-depleted T cells, or T cells provided the cDNA or gDNA that made up the material.

The study recruited people aged about 18 to 90 years across approximately 24 US areas. The J segment lost 2 bases and the V segment lost 6 bases, leaving 10 bases of the junction unmatched. Germline V CDR1 and CDR2: MNHNY, SVGAGI (reference sequence). The CDR3 spans 19 residues. The protocol was immunoSEQ multiplex PCR, while the TCRdb copy is restricted to in-frame clones and leaves out a portion. This table has around 250,000 clones, around 84% appearing once. This TCR was recovered from a man aged 18 to 29 who had recovered from COVID-19. The chain carries TRBV6-6 and TRBJ2-1; TRBD2 matches at 16 bases. Sequenced: PBMCs or T cells enriched from blood (not recorded which). The CDR3 sequence: CASSRLPGLAGGPYNEQFF. CDR3 bases: TGTGCCAGCAGCCGACTCCCGGGACTAGCGGGAGGGCCCTACAATGAGCAGTTCTTC.